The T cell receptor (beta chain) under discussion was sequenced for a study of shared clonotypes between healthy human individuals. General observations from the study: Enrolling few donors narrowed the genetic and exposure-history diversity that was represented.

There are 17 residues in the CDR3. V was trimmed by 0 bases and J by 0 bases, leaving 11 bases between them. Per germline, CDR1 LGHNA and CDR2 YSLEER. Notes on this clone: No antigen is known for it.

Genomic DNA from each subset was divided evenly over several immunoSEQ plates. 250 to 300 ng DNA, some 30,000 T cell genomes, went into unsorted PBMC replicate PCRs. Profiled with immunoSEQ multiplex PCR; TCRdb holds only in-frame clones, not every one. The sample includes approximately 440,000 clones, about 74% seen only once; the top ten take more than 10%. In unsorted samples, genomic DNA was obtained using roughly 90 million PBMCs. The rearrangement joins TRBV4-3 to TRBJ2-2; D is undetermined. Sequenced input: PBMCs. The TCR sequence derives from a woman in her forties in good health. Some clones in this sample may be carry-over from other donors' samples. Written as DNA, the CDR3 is TGCGCCAGCAGCCAAGATTTAGGAACAACGAACACCGGGGAGCTGTTTTTT. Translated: CASSQDLGTTNTGELFF.